This TCR beta chain was recorded in a study of spatial heterogeneity in lung cancer. The study's findings and limits: In blood, ubiquitous expanded tumor TCRs appeared more at resection than follow-up.

Time point denoted: sample taken at primary tumor resection. The donors comprised roughly 71 untreated early-stage non-small cell lung cancer patients. Sequencing of whole RNA from tumor, nontumor lung or frozen PBMC involved no sorting. Germline V gives CDR1 MNHNY, CDR2 SVGAGI (reference sequence). The CDR3 covers 16 residues. Trimming removed 0 bases from V and 8 bases from J; junction bases left unmatched: 7. Every molecule of TCR cDNA had its own unique molecular identifier. TCRdb ran MiXCR on the 5' RACE reads and lists one entry per CDR3 protein. The sample has tens of thousands of distinct CDR3 sequences, under 8% seen once; the top ten hold approximately 30%. This clonotype has a count of ten or more. No antigen is known for it.

This chain links TRBV6-6 with TRBJ2-4, with 10 bases aligning to TRBD2. This sample comprised PBMCs, obtained at surgery. The receptor was isolated from a female donor with early-stage non-small cell lung cancer. The CDR3 here is CASSYSSPAGGYIQYF. The CDR3 coding sequence is TGTGCCAGCAGTTACTCTTCCCCAGCGGGAGGGTACATTCAGTACTTC.